This T cell receptor beta chain was profiled in a study of T cells in Graves' hyperthyroidism and ophthalmopathy. Study at large: Before treatment of any kind, peripheral blood was taken at initial diagnosis.

It was uncontrolled infection, other autoimmune disease, pregnancy or lactation that excluded patients. For the diagnoses, clinical symptoms, serum thyroxine and TRAb, thyroid ultrasound and orbital computed tomography were used. This CDR3 region has 18 residues. Germline V gene data show CDR1 as MDHEN and CDR2 as SYDVKM. V was pared by 5 bases and J by 0 bases, with 21 bases between. TCR beta CDR3 region amplification was performed from RNA transcripts. Researchers ran a first-round RT-PCR on the TCR CDR3 using the HTBI primer set. One entry per CDR3 protein results from TCRdb running MiXCR on the multiplex PCR reads. The sample consists of about 480,000 distinct CDR3 sequences, 22% of them appearing once. This clonotype was observed many times. Its antigen remains unidentified. Study-level points and caveats: Most expanded thyroid clonotypes above 0.001 recurred in blood.

This TCR came from a woman in her 70s with Graves' ophthalmopathy. Specimen: blood. This chain links TRBV28 with TRBJ2-3, with D uncertain. This chain's CDR3 is CASSPRLGRIFSTDTQYF. The DNA for the CDR3 is TGTGCCAGCAGTCCCCGATTGGGAAGGATATTTAGCACAGATACGCAGTATTTT.